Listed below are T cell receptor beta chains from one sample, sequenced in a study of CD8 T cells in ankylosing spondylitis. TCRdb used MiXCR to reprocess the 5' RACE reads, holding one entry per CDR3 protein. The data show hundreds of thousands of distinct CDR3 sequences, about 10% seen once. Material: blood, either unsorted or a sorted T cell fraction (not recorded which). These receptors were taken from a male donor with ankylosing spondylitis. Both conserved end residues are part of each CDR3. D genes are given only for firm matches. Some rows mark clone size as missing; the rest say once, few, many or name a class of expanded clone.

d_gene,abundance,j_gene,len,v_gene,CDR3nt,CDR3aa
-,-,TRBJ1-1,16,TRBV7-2,TGTGCCAGCAGTTCACAGGGCGGAGGTATGACCACTGAAGCTTTCTTT,CASSSQGGGMTTEAFF
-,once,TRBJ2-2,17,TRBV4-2,TGTGCCAGCAGCCAAGATGTGGCTAGCCTGGGAACCGGGGAGCTGTTTTTT,CASSQDVASLGTGELFF
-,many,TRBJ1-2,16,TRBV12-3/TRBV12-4,TGTGCCAGCAGTAAAGGGACCTACCTCGGTAACTATGGCTACACCTTC,CASSKGTYLGNYGYTF
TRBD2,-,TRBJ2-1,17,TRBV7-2,TGTGCCAGCAGCTCAAAGGGACTAGCAGTGAGCTACAATGAGCAGTTCTTC,CASSSKGLAVSYNEQFF
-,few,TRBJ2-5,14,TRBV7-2,TGTGCCAGCAGCCTAGGATGGCAGGGAGAGACCCAGTACTTC,CASSLGWQGETQYF
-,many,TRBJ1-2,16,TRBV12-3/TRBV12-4,TGTGCCAGCACCGCCCAACTCCCAGGGAATGGGTATGGCTACACCTTC,CASTAQLPGNGYGYTF
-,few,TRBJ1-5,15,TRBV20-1,TGCAGTGCTACCGGGATCCAAGACTATAATCAGCCCCAGCATTTT,CSATGIQDYNQPQHF
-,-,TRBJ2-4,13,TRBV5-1,TGCGCCAGCCAGGAACAGAGCAAAAACATTCAGTACTTC,CASQEQSKNIQYF
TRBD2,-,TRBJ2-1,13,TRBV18,TGTGCCAGCAAATCGGGACTAGTAAATGAGCAGTTCTTC,CASKSGLVNEQFF
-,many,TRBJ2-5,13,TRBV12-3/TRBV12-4,TGTGCCAGCAGCCAGACTAGGAGAGAGACCCAGTACTTC,CASSQTRRETQYF
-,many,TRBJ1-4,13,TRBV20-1,TGCAGTGCTAGAGACGGGGGCGATGAAAAACTGTTTTTT,CSARDGGDEKLFF
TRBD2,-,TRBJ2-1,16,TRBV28,TGTGCCAGCAGTTTATTTGCCTTTCTAGCGGAGAATGAGCAGTTCTTC,CASSLFAFLAENEQFF
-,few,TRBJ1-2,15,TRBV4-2,TGTGCCAGCAGCCAAGATATCCGGCAGATGAGGAGCTACACCTTC,CASSQDIRQMRSYTF
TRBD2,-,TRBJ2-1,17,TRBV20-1,TGCAGTGCCCCCAAGGGGACTAGCGGGAAATATTACAATGAGCAGTTCTTC,CSAPKGTSGKYYNEQFF
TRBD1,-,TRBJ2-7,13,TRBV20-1,TGCAGTGCCGGACAGGCGATCTCCTACGAGCAGTACTTC,CSAGQAISYEQYF
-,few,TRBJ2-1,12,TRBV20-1,TGCAGTGCCCGCCGGGGTGCCGGGGTGCAGTTCTTC,CSARRGAGVQFF
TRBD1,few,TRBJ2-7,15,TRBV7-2,TGTGCCAGCAGCGTACAGGGGATCCCTACCTACGAGCAGTACTTC,CASSVQGIPTYEQYF
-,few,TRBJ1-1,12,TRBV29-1,TGCAGCGTTGAACTACAGAACACTGAAGCTTTCTTT,CSVELQNTEAFF
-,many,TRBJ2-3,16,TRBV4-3,TGCGCCAGCAGCCAAGATCTGGGGGGAGCGACAGATACGCAGTATTTT,CASSQDLGGATDTQYF
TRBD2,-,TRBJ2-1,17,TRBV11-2,TGTGCCAGCAGCTTAGTACTAGAGCGGGAGGGCTACAATGAGCAGTTCTTC,CASSLVLEREGYNEQFF
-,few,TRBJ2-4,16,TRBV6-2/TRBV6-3,TGTGCCAGCAGTTACTCGGCTGGGTTCGGCAAAAACATTCAGTACTTC,CASSYSAGFGKNIQYF
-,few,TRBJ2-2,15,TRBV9,TGTGCCAGCAGCGCGGGGACTCTAAACACCGGGGAGCTGTTTTTT,CASSAGTLNTGELFF
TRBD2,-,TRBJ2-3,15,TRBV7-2,TGTGCCAGCAGCGGAGCGGGAGGACGCACAGATACGCAGTATTTT,CASSGAGGRTDTQYF
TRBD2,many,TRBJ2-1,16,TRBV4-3,TGCGCCAGCAGCCTCCGGACTAGCGGGCGATACAATGAGCAGTTCTTC,CASSLRTSGRYNEQFF
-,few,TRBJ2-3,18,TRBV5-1,TGCGCCAGCAGCTTGCGGCACAGCGCCGATTCTAGCACAGATACGCAGTATTTT,CASSLRHSADSSTDTQYF
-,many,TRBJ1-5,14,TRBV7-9,TGTGCCAGCAGTTTGGACAGCGGCAATCAGCCCCAGCATTTT,CASSLDSGNQPQHF
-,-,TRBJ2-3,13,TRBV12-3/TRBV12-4,TGTGCCAGCAGTTCCATCGACACAGATACGCAGTATTTT,CASSSIDTDTQYF
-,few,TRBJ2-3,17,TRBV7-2,TGTGCCAGCAGCTTCCGCCGCGGCGGCGTAGTCACAGATACGCAGTATTTT,CASSFRRGGVVTDTQYF
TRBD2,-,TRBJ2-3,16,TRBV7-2,TGTGCCAGCAGCTTCAGCGGGACTAGCTTCACAGATACGCAGTATTTT,CASSFSGTSFTDTQYF
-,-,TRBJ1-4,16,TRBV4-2,TGTGCCAGCAGCCAAGTGTCAGCCAATCTTGGTGAAAAACTGTTTTTT,CASSQVSANLGEKLFF
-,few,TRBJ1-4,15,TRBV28,TGTGCCAGCAGCCCCGGGGGGGAAGGGGGAGAAAAACTGTTTTTT,CASSPGGEGGEKLFF
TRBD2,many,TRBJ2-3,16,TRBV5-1,TGCGCCAGCAGCTTAGCGGGAGAGGATATAACAGATACGCAGTATTTT,CASSLAGEDITDTQYF
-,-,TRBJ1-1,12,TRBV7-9,TGTGCCAGCAGCCGAGAGGGCCTGCCAGCTTTCTTT,CASSREGLPAFF